The 22 T cell receptor beta chains reported below all come from one sample, sequenced in a study of blood T cell repertoires in COVID-19. Sequencing used immunoSEQ multiplex PCR; TCRdb keeps in-frame clones, though not all of them. Of 220,000 or so clones listed, about 88% are singletons. Sequenced: peripheral blood. Receptors originate from a woman aged 45-59 years with COVID-19, enrolled during active disease.

This clone was counted a few times. The same CDR3 can be traced to other DNA sequences in this sample. The genes are TRBV10-2 and TRBJ1-1, with a possible D match to TRBD1 (5 bases). Trimming took off 2 bases at V and 5 bases at J, with 9 bases between the two ends. Germline values: CDR1 WSHSY, CDR2 SAAADI. This CDR3 has 13 residues. This chain's CDR3 is CASSERGYTEAFF. The DNA of the CDR3 is TGCGCCAGCAGTGAGCGGGGGTATACTGAAGCTTTCTTT.

This chain uses TRBV7-3 with TRBJ1-2; D gene ambiguous. CDR3 length: 13 amino acids. The germline gives CDR1 SGHTA, CDR2 FQGTGA. V shed 0 bases and J shed 4 bases, with 6 bases lying between them. The DNA for the CDR3 is TGTGCCAGCAGCTTAACTAGCGGCTATGGCTACACCTTC. Protein sequence: CASSLTSGYGYTF.

The chain is built from TRBV29-1 and TRBJ2-7; 11 nucleotides line up with TRBD1. The CDR3 length is 14 residues. CDR1 is SQVTM, CDR2 ANQGSEA, per germline. V lost 7 bases and J lost 3; bases outside the gene matches: 8. CDR3 sequence (DNA): TGCAGCGCCGTGCCCGGGACAGGGGGCTACGAGCAGTACTTC. Translated, it gives CSAVPGTGGYEQYF.

The chain is built from TRBV9 and TRBJ1-1, with D possibly TRBD1 on 6 matching bases. CDR3 length equals 16 residues. Trimming took 4 bases from V and 4 from J, leaving 20 bases between them. CDR1 and CDR2 from the germline V gene are SGDLS and YYNGEE. Written as DNA, the CDR3 is TGTGCCAGCAGCCTTAGCCCTGGACAGCTATTCACTGAAGCTTTCTTT. Protein sequence: CASSLSPGQLFTEAFF.

The rearrangement links TRBV12-3 or TRBV12-4 to TRBJ2-2; D remains ambiguous. The V gene lost 3 bases and the J gene lost 1 base, with 3 bases spanning the gap. The CDR3 contains 13 residues. CDR3 region: CASSFKNTGELFF. The CDR3 DNA reads as TGTGCCAGCAGTTTCAAGAACACCGGGGAGCTGTTTTTT.

The V and J genes are TRBV10-2 and TRBJ2-1, with 11 positions matching TRBD1. V dropped 4 bases and J dropped 10; count of bases not matched to a gene: 3. Germline assignment: CDR1 WSHSY and CDR2 SAAADI. CDR3 length: 13 residues. CDR3 sequence reads: CASSGGTGGEQFF. Written as DNA, the CDR3 is TGCGCCAGCAGTGGTGGGACAGGGGGGGAGCAGTTCTTC.

The genes are TRBV29-1 and TRBJ1-6; 8 nucleotides line up with TRBD1. The CDR3 is 13 residues long. Germline CDR1 is SQVTM and CDR2 is ANQGSEA. The junction had 10 bases not matched to a gene; V was cut back by 8 bases and J by 10 bases. In DNA form, the CDR3 reads TGCAGCCATTGCTCCAGGGGGCGATCACCCCTCCACTTT. Its protein is CSHCSRGRSPLHF.

This rearrangement joins TRBV9 to TRBJ2-1; D is ambiguous. V gave up 5 bases and J gave up 6 bases, with 12 bases separating them. The CDR3 extends over 13 amino acids. CDR1 and CDR2 from the germline V gene are SGDLS and YYNGEE. Here the CDR3 DNA reads TGTGCCAGCAGTGGTTTACCGGGCAATGAGCAGTTCTTC. Translating gives CASSGLPGNEQFF.

The chain combines TRBV19 with TRBJ1-1; 7 positions agree with TRBD1. The germline CDR1 and CDR2 sequences are LNHDA and SQIVND (reference sequence). CDR3 length equals 15 residues. V lost 0 bases, J lost 10 bases, and 11 bases stayed unmatched. CDR3 sequence reads: CASSIEGRVRTGAFF. DNA of the CDR3: TGTGCCAGTAGTATAGAAGGGAGAGTAAGGACAGGAGCTTTCTTT.

The V gene is TRBV19, the J gene TRBJ1-5; 7 nucleotides match TRBD1. V lost 6 bases, J lost 2 bases, and 7 bases stayed unmatched. The CDR3 totals 15 residues. Germline assignment: CDR1 LNHDA and CDR2 SQIVND (reference sequence). The CDR3 nucleotides are TGTGCCAGTAGGGGGCCCGGGACAGGCAATCAGCCCCAGCATTTT. Its protein product is CASRGPGTGNQPQHF.

The gene calls are TRBV7-2 and TRBJ1-5; no clear D. In germline, CDR1 is SGHTA, CDR2 FQGNSA. The CDR3 runs 13 residues. V lost 5 bases and J 7 bases, leaving 12 bases between the germline ends. CDR3 in amino acids: CASSEFGEQPQHF. CDR3 nucleotides: TGTGCCAGCAGCGAGTTCGGAGAACAGCCCCAGCATTTT.

The chain recombines TRBV19 with TRBJ2-3; 9 positions match TRBD1. With 7 bases clipped from V and 6 bases from J, the junction kept 11 bases outside the gene matches. The CDR3 is 15 amino acids. The germline V gene encodes CDR1 LNHDA and CDR2 SQIVND (reference sequence). CDR3 region: CASNPGQGVGDTQYF. CDR3 bases: TGTGCCAGTAACCCGGGACAGGGAGTCGGCGATACGCAGTATTTT.

This chain connects TRBV6-5 to TRBJ2-2; 7 bases fit TRBD1. The ends lost 7 bases at V and 5 bases at J; junction bases unmatched: 10. The CDR3 loop spans 15 amino acids. CDR1 is MNHEY, CDR2 SVGAGI, per germline. As DNA, the CDR3 is TGTGCCAGCAATATAGAGAGGGGGCGGACCGGGGAGCTGTTTTTT. This codes for CASNIERGRTGELFF.

The chain recombines TRBV5-1 with TRBJ2-2; 8 bases are a match to TRBD1. Looked up from germline, CDR1 is SGHRS and CDR2 is YFSETQ. The CDR3 is 17 residues long. With V trimmed by 4 bases and J by 6 bases, 14 bases remained unmatched. CDR3: CASSPRVDRARSGELFF. CDR3 DNA: TGCGCCAGCAGCCCGCGGGTGGACAGGGCAAGATCCGGGGAGCTGTTTTTT.

The chain combines TRBV19 with TRBJ2-3; 7 bases line up with TRBD1. Germline CDR1 reads LNHDA; CDR2 reads SQIVND (reference sequence). CDR3 size: 14 residues. V trimming: 4 bases; J trimming: 2 bases; junction bases outside the gene matches: 3. CDR3 bases: TGTGCCAGTAGTAGGACAGGAAACACAGATACGCAGTATTTT. Amino acids: CASSRTGNTDTQYF.

V gene TRBV18 combines with J gene TRBJ2-3, with a weak D call TRBD1 (6 bases). Germline V CDR1 and CDR2: KGHSH, LQKENI. This CDR3 has 14 residues. Trimming took 3 bases from V and 6 from J, leaving 13 bases between them. CDR3 coding DNA: TGTGCCAGCTCACCCGGGCAGGGGAAGGATACGCAGTATTTT. Translating gives CASSPGQGKDTQYF.

V gene TRBV6-2 or TRBV6-3 combines with J gene TRBJ2-1; 11 bases map to TRBD1. V trimming: 4 bases; J trimming: 4 bases; junction bases outside the gene matches: 6. This CDR3 region has 16 residues. The germline V gene encodes CDR1 MNHEY and CDR2 SVGEGT. CDR3 protein: CASSSRDRGVYNEQFF. In DNA form, the CDR3 reads TGTGCCAGCAGTTCCCGGGACAGGGGGGTGTACAATGAGCAGTTCTTC.

The rearrangement links TRBV19 to TRBJ2-1; 8 positions match TRBD1. V was pared by 6 bases and J by 8 bases, with 9 bases of the junction left unmatched. The CDR3 is 14 amino acids. Germline V lookup: CDR1 LNHDA, CDR2 SQIVND (reference sequence). The CDR3 loop is CASRPRGRVDEQFF. The CDR3 coding sequence is TGTGCCAGTAGGCCCAGGGGGCGGGTCGATGAGCAGTTCTTC.

This clone was picked up many times. This chain links TRBV21-1 with TRBJ2-2; TRBD2 is the table's D call, not checked against the DNA. TRBV21-1 is described as a pseudogene. The CDR3 spans 16 residues. The CDR3 region has the DNA TGTGCCAGCAGCAAAGGAGACCGGAGGGGCACCGGGGAGCTGTTTTTT. Translating it yields CASSKGDRRGTGELFF.

V and J are TRBV4-3 and TRBJ2-3, with 12 positions matching TRBD2. The CDR3 is made up of 18 amino acids. V lost 4 bases and J lost 5; bases outside the gene matches: 13. CDR1 and CDR2 (germline): LGHNA, YSLEER. CDR3 nucleotide sequence: TGCGCCAGCAGCCGCGAGGCCACGACTAGCGGGGGTCGAGATACGCAGTATTTT. It codes for CASSREATTSGGRDTQYF.

The rearrangement joins TRBV19 to TRBJ2-3, with D possibly being TRBD2 (5 bases). The germline V gene encodes CDR1 LNHDA and CDR2 SQIVND (reference sequence). The CDR3 is 12 residues long. Trimming took off 3 bases at V and 6 bases at J, with 7 bases between the two ends. CDR3 protein: CASSIRGDTQYF. CDR3 coding DNA: TGTGCCAGTAGTATCAGAGGGGATACGCAGTATTTT.

This chain joins TRBV28 and TRBJ1-2, with D uncertain. The CDR3 is 12 residues long. Germline CDR1 MDHEN, CDR2 SYDVKM. The V end was cut by 5 bases, the J end by 6 bases, with 10 bases between. The CDR3 sequence: CASSKHPHGYTF. CDR3 sequence (DNA): TGTGCCAGCAGTAAACACCCCCATGGCTACACCTTC.